These 20 T cell receptor beta chains originate from one sample sequenced in a study of tumor and adjacent non-tumor tissue in lung cancer. TCRbeta libraries were built with three rounds of nested PCR, modified from ARM-PCR. Each CDR3 protein is one row after TCRdb ran MiXCR on the multiplex PCR reads. The sample lists about 98,000 distinct CDR3 sequences; roughly 78% were seen once. No cell sorting was done before RNA was extracted from the tissue. Distant lung tissue was collected more than 3 cm away from the tumor edge. The source material was distant non-tumor lung tissue. All receptors derive from a man in his fifties or sixties with small cell lung cancer.

The chain employs TRBV6-2 or TRBV6-3 and TRBJ2-1; D perhaps matches TRBD2 (5 bases). Trimming cost V 3 bases and J 3 bases, with 6 bases left between them. Germline V lookup: CDR1 MNHEY, CDR2 SVGEGT. The CDR3 runs 13 residues. DNA for the CDR3: TGTGCCAGCAGTTATGACTACTACAATGAGCAGTTCTTC. Its translation is CASSYDYYNEQFF.

On this clonotype: One end of the junction is discordant with germline, which a read error may explain. Here the CDR3 reads CNARAEWSAGGGESTDTQYF. CDR3 DNA: TGCAATGCTAGAGCAGAATGGAGTGCGGGAGGGGGGGAAAGCACAGATACGCAGTATTTT. This chain joins TRBV20-1 and TRBJ2-3, with 9 bases identical to TRBD2. This CDR3 has 20 amino acids. The V gene's germline CDR1 is DFQATT and CDR2 SNEGSKA (reference sequence).

The chain uses TRBV11-2 and TRBJ2-5; D not certain. The DNA end lines up better with TRBJ2-1; the J call may be wrong. CDR3 length: 11 residues. Germline V gene lookup returns CDR1 SGHAT and CDR2 FQNNGV. The CDR3 is CASSLEKTQFF. The DNA for the CDR3 is TGTGCCAGCAGCTTAGAAAAGACCCAGTTCTTC.

As concerns this clonotype: Since no conserved phenylalanine or tryptophan closes the CDR3, a read error is the likely cause. Because the CDR3's place on the DNA is in doubt, the DNA is left out and the CDR3 is given as listed by TCRdb. This CDR3 reads CDSSSVANTGELFY. The gene calls are TRBV5-4 and TRBJ2-2. 14 amino acids form the CDR3, both terminal residues included. Germline values: CDR1 SGHNT, CDR2 YYREEE (reference sequence).

This clonotype came up once. The gene calls are TRBV6-1 and TRBJ1-6; unclear D gene. This CDR3 is built from 15 residues. V was pared by 8 bases and J by 0 bases, with 11 bases between. Germline V gene data show CDR1 as MNHNS and CDR2 as SASEGT. CDR3 region: CASWDRYSYNSPLHF. The CDR3 bases are TGTGCCAGCTGGGATAGGTACTCCTATAATTCACCCCTCCACTTT.

Comments on this clonotype: A read error may account for a junction end that differs from germline. The gene calls are TRBV5-6 and TRBJ2-3, with D possibly matching TRBD2 (6 bases). Germline V gives CDR1 SGHDT, CDR2 YYEEEE. There are 15 residues in the CDR3. The CDR3 bases are TGTACCAGCAGCTCCACTAGCAAGCTGGGGGATACGAACTATTTT. It is translated as CTSSSTSKLGDTNYF.

In its sample, this clonotype was seen once. Its ends do not fully match the called genes, so a read error is possible. The rearrangement joins TRBV6-5 to TRBJ1-2; D may be TRBD1 (5 bases). The germline CDR1 and CDR2 sequences are MNHEY and SVGAGI. CDR3 length: 15 residues. The CDR3 reads CASRSGILTNYDYTF. Written as DNA, the CDR3 is TGTGCCAGCAGATCAGGGATTCTGACCAACTATGACTACACATTC.

V and J are TRBV4-1 and TRBJ2-1; D possibly corresponds to TRBD2 (6 bases). This CDR3 has 17 amino acids. Germline-derived CDR1 and CDR2 are MGHRA and YSYEKL. Between the trimmed V and J ends, which lost 4 bases and 2 bases, there was a span of 18 bases. The DNA of the CDR3 is TGCGCCAGCAGCCGAGATCCTACCGGGGGACCCTACAATGAGCAGTTCTTC. It encodes CASSRDPTGGPYNEQFF.

Points on this clonotype: Relative to the germline gene, one junction end is altered; a read error may explain this. The rearrangement joins TRBV12-3 or TRBV12-4 to TRBJ2-2, with 8 bases lining up with TRBD1. This CDR3 spans 15 amino acids. The CDR3 reads CASSSQGASTGGLFF. In DNA form, the CDR3 reads TGTGCCAGCAGTTCTCAGGGGGCGAGCACCGGGGGGCTGTTTTTT.

Notes on this clonotype: Sequence at one end of the junction differs from germline and may be a read error. J is TRBJ2-1 and V is TRBV29-1; D possibly corresponds to TRBD2 (5 bases). There are 13 residues in the CDR3. The V gene's germline CDR1 is SQVTM and CDR2 ANQGSEA. CDR3 DNA sequence: TGCAGCGTGGGCCGGGATAGATTCAATGGGCAGTTCTTC. Translation: CSVGRDRFNGQFF.

The V gene is TRBV18, the J gene TRBJ2-3; D is possibly TRBD2 (5 bases). CDR1 KGHSH and CDR2 LQKENI come from the germline V gene. V lost 4 bases, J lost 4 bases, and 18 bases lay in between. This CDR3 is built from 16 residues. The CDR3 DNA reads TGTGCCAGCTCACAATCGAGTCTAGCAAATGCAGATACGCAGTATTTT. It yields the protein CASSQSSLANADTQYF.

On this clonotype: The CDR3 ends on some other residue instead of the conserved phenylalanine or tryptophan, so this is likely a read error. J is TRBJ2-5 and V is TRBV29-1; D unclear. CDR3 length: 12 residues. Per the germline V gene, CDR1 is SQVTM and CDR2 is ANQGSEA. Trimming stripped 5 bases from V and 5 bases from J, with 12 bases between. The CDR3 nucleotides are TGCAGCGTTCGGGTGGTTAGGGAGACCCAGTACTCA. It is translated as CSVRVVRETQYS.

Note on this clonotype: No conserved phenylalanine or tryptophan is present at the end of the CDR3, so a read error is the likely explanation. This chain links TRBV4-2 with TRBJ1-5; perhaps TRBD1 as D (5 bases). The CDR3 totals 16 residues. Germline CDR1 and CDR2: LGHNA and YNFKEQ. Trimming cost V 4 bases and J 12 bases, with 25 bases left between them. The CDR3 region has the DNA TGTGCCAGCAGCCGGCGTCAGGGTATAGACGATCAGTGCCAGCATTCT. Translation: CASSRRQGIDDQCQHS.

The gene calls are TRBV29-1 and TRBJ2-3; D unclear. The germline gives CDR1 SQVTM, CDR2 ANQGSEA. The CDR3 runs 15 residues. This CDR3 is CSVQRGTPSTDTQYF. The CDR3 DNA sequence: TGCAGTGTTCAGCGCGGTACCCCAAGCACAGATACGCAGTATTTT.

As for this clonotype: The junction departs from germline at one end; a sequencing error may be responsible. The J gene is TRBJ2-2, the V gene TRBV12-3 or TRBV12-4; 7 positions agree with TRBD1. The CDR3 covers 15 residues. CDR3 residues: CVSSFSGTEIGELFF. CDR3 in DNA: TGTGTCAGCAGCTTCTCTGGGACAGAGATCGGGGAGCTGTTTTTT.

With respect to this clonotype: A read error may produce the germline difference seen at one junction end. The chain recombines TRBV4-1 with TRBJ1-2; D may be TRBD1 (6 bases). Germline assignment: CDR1 MGHRA and CDR2 YSYEKL. The CDR3 loop spans 14 amino acids. CDR3 nucleotide sequence: TGCGCCAGCAGCCAATCGGACAGCGTCTATGGCTACACATTC. Translating it yields CASSQSDSVYGYTF.

The CDR3 DNA is TGTGCCAGCAGCATACCGGGGCGGGAGCACGGTGCGCAGTTCTTC. Translating gives CASSIPGREHGAQFF. J is TRBJ2-1 and V is TRBV11-2, with 7 bases identical to TRBD2. V lost 5 bases, J lost 12 bases, and 16 bases stayed unmatched. The CDR3 loop spans 15 amino acids. From germline, CDR1 is SGHAT and CDR2 FQNNGV.

This chain links TRBV6-2 or TRBV6-3 with TRBJ2-1, with D tentatively TRBD1 or TRBD2 (5 bases each). From germline, CDR1 is MNHEY and CDR2 SVGEGT. The CDR3 sequence is 13 residues long. Trimming took 2 bases from V and 16 from J, leaving 18 bases between them. In DNA, the CDR3 is TGTGCCAGCAGTTACCTGGGGGAGACTGGGCAATTCTTC. Translating it yields CASSYLGETGQFF.

Comment on this clonotype: Its ends do not fully match the called genes, so a read error is possible. The rearrangement links TRBV13 to TRBJ1-6, with D hard to call. CDR1 PRHDT and CDR2 FYEKMQ come from the germline V gene (reference sequence). The CDR3 is 17 amino acids. This CDR3 is CASSQNDVISYYSPLHF. The CDR3 DNA reads as TGTGCCAGCAGCCAAAACGACGTAATCTCCTATTATTCACCCCTCCACTTT.

As regards this clonotype: One end of the junction varies from germline; a read error may be responsible. The chain couples TRBV7-3 to TRBJ2-2; 14 positions agree with TRBD2. CDR1 is SGHTA, CDR2 FQGTGA, per germline. The CDR3 runs 17 residues. The CDR3 bases are TGTGTCAGCAGCACCGGGACTAGCGGGAGTAGGTCCAGGGAGCTGTTTTTT. Amino acid sequence: CVSSTGTSGSRSRELFF.